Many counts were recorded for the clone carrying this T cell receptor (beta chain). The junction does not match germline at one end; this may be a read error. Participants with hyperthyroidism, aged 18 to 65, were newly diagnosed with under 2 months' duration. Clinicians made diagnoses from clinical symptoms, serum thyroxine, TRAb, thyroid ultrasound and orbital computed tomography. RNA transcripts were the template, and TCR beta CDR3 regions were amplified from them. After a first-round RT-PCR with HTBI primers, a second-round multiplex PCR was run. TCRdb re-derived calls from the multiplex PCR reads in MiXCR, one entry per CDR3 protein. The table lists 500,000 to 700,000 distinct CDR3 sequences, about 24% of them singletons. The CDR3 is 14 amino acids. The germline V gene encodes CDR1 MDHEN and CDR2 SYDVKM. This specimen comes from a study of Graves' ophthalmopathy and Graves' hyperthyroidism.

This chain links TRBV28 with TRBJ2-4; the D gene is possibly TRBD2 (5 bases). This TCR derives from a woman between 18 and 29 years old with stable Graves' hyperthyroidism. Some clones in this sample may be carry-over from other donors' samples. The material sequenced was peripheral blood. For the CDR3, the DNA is TGTGCCAGCAGTACAACTAGGATGGTAGGCATTAAGTACTTC. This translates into CASSTTRMVGIKYF.